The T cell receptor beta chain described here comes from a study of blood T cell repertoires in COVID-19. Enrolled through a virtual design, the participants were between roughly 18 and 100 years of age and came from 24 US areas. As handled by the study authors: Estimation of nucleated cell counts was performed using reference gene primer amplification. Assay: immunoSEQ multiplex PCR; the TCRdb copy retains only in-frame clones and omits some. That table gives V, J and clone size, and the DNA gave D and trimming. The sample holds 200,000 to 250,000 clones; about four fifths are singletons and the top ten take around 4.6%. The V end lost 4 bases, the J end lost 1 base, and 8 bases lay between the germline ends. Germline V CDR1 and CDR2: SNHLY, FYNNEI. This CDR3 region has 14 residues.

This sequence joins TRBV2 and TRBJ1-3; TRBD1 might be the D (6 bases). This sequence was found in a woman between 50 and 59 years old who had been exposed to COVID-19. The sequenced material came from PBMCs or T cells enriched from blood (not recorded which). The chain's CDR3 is CASSGTDSGNTIYF. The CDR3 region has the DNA TGTGCCAGCAGTGGGACAGATTCTGGAAACACCATATATTTT.